The 13 T cell receptor beta chains reported below all come from one sample, sequenced in a study of T cell responses to AZD1222 COVID-19 vaccine. Data came from immunoSEQ multiplex PCR; TCRdb stores just in-frame clones and leaves some out. The table shows tens of thousands of clones, with approximately 88% occurring only once. The input for sequencing was peripheral blood, taken on day 0 of AZD1222 vaccination. The source of these receptors is an adult in good health.

The V and J genes are TRBV4-2 and TRBJ2-1; 12 nucleotides align to TRBD2. In germline, CDR1 is LGHNA, CDR2 YNFKEQ. The ends lost 3 bases at V and 4 bases at J; junction bases unmatched: 1. CDR3 size: 15 residues. This chain's CDR3 is CASSQGTSGYNEQFF. The CDR3 DNA reads TGTGCCAGCAGCCAGGGGACTAGCGGGTACAATGAGCAGTTCTTC.

This chain uses TRBV18 with TRBJ1-5, with 9 bases matching TRBD1. The CDR3 length is 18 residues. Germline V gene sequence: CDR1 KGHSH, CDR2 LQKENI. The V gene end was trimmed by 4 bases and the J gene end by 4 bases; junction bases not matched to a gene: 14. DNA for the CDR3: TGTGCCAGCTCACGCAAACATACCGGGACAGGGCTAAATCAGCCCCAGCATTTT. Translating gives CASSRKHTGTGLNQPQHF.

The chain recombines TRBV7-6 with TRBJ1-1; tentative D call: TRBD1 (5 bases). CDR1 and CDR2 (germline): SGHVS, FNYEAQ. Trimming shortened V by 1 base and J by 4 bases, and 22 bases separated the two germline ends. The CDR3 contains 18 residues. CDR3 DNA sequence: TGTGCCAGCAGCTTAGTGGGGAATCATGAGGGGCTATTCACTGAAGCTTTCTTT. This encodes CASSLVGNHEGLFTEAFF.

The rearrangement uses TRBV5-1 and TRBJ1-1; tentatively, D is TRBD1 (6 bases). V was shortened by 3 bases and J by 1 base, with 10 bases between the two germline ends. CDR1 and CDR2 (germline): SGHRS, YFSETQ. The CDR3 spans 14 residues. The CDR3 here is CASSSTGENTEAFF. The CDR3 coding sequence is TGCGCCAGCAGCTCGACAGGAGAGAACACTGAAGCTTTCTTT.

The chain joins TRBV5-5 to TRBJ2-2; D is unclear. Germline values: CDR1 SGHKS, CDR2 YYEKEE (reference sequence). V lost 2 bases and J 4 bases, leaving 9 bases between the germline ends. This CDR3 has 14 residues. CDR3 region: CASSFSVTTGELFF. CDR3 in DNA: TGTGCCAGCAGCTTTTCTGTGACCACCGGGGAGCTGTTTTTT.

The V and J genes are TRBV7-3 and TRBJ2-3; TRBD2 matches at 9 bases. The CDR3 extends over 16 amino acids. CDR1 SGHTA and CDR2 FQGTGA come from the germline V gene. V lost 5 bases and J lost 1; bases outside the gene matches: 7. The CDR3 reads CASSTGGGAGTDTQYF. CDR3 DNA: TGTGCCAGCAGCACCGGCGGGGGGGCAGGCACAGATACGCAGTATTTT.

This sequence joins TRBV5-4 and TRBJ1-2, with TRBD1 matching 7 bases. The germline CDR1 and CDR2 sequences are SGHNT and YYREEE (reference sequence). The CDR3 is 15 amino acids. The V gene end was trimmed by 2 bases and the J gene end by 3 bases; junction bases not matched to a gene: 7. As DNA, the CDR3 is TGTGCCAGCAGCTTCAGCGACAGGGTAGACTATGGCTACACCTTC. Translation: CASSFSDRVDYGYTF.

The chain joins TRBV5-4 to TRBJ1-6, with 7 positions matching TRBD1. Germline V gene data show CDR1 as SGHNT and CDR2 as YYREEE (reference sequence). Losses at the gene ends were 3 bases for V and 8 bases for J; bases not matched to a gene: 8. CDR3 size: 15 residues. DNA for the CDR3: TGTGCCAGCAGCTCCCGGGACAGAGGAGATTCACCCCTCCACTTT. Its protein is CASSSRDRGDSPLHF. The variable domain in full, completed from reference TRBV5-4 and TRBJ1-6, reads ETGVTQSPTHLIKTRGQQVTLRCSSQSGHNTVSWYQQALGQGPQFIFQYYREEENGRGNFPPRFSGLQFPNYSSELNVNALELDDSALYLCASSSRDRGDSPLHFGNGTRLTVT.

The chain is built from TRBV7-2 and TRBJ1-2, with a possible D match to TRBD1 (5 bases). With 5 bases removed from V and 0 bases from J, the gap between germline ends came to 13 bases. CDR3 length equals 15 residues. CDR1 and CDR2 (germline): SGHTA, FQGNSA. The CDR3 reads CASSPSTGANYGYTF. The CDR3 DNA sequence: TGTGCCAGCAGCCCCTCCACAGGAGCTAACTATGGCTACACCTTC.

V and J are TRBV6-4 and TRBJ1-6, with a possible D match to TRBD1 (6 bases). Between the trimmed V and J ends, which lost 6 bases and 7 bases, there was a span of 7 bases. Germline-derived CDR1 and CDR2 are MRHNA and SNTAGT. The CDR3 totals 12 residues. CDR3 residues: CASSQGNSPLHF. The CDR3 DNA reads TGTGCCAGCAGCCAGGGGAATTCACCCCTCCACTTT.

J is TRBJ1-2 and V is TRBV15, with TRBD1 identical over 9 bases. Germline V lookup: CDR1 LNHNV, CDR2 YYDKDF (reference sequence). J lost 3 bases, V lost 0 bases, and 11 bases had no gene match. CDR3 size: 18 residues. CDR3 region: CATSRDLTGTGQHYGYTF. The CDR3 DNA is TGTGCCACCAGCAGAGACCTAACCGGGACAGGGCAGCACTATGGCTACACCTTC.

The V gene is TRBV6-2 or TRBV6-3, the J gene TRBJ1-5; possibly TRBD1 for D (5 bases). Trimming shortened V by 1 base and J by 6 bases, and 22 bases separated the two germline ends. There are 18 residues in the CDR3. Germline CDR1 reads MNHEY; CDR2 reads SVGEGT. DNA of the CDR3: TGTGCCAGCAGTTACTGGGCAGGGAAGGGAGTGGATCGTCAGCCCCAGCATTTT. Protein sequence: CASSYWAGKGVDRQPQHF.

The gene calls are TRBV3-1 (or the pseudogene TRBV3-2) and TRBJ1-2; D possibly corresponds to TRBD1 (5 bases). Germline V lookup: CDR1 LGHDT, CDR2 YNNKEL (reference sequence). V lost 1 base and J 3 bases, leaving 12 bases between the germline ends. This CDR3 region has 15 residues. The chain's CDR3 is CASSQGGRGDYGYTF. The CDR3 DNA reads TGTGCCAGCAGCCAAGGGGGGAGAGGAGACTATGGCTACACCTTC.